Included here is one TCR beta chain sequence, with context. The antigen remains undetermined. CDR3 length: 16 amino acids. V shed 6 bases and J 3 bases; nucleotides not matched to a gene: 11. Germline V gives CDR1 MNHEY, CDR2 SMNVEV (reference sequence). The data stem from a study of cytomegalovirus exposure and HLA in healthy donors. PCR amplification relied on 60 Vbeta primers (plus 13 Jbeta primers). Some clones are missing from TCRdb's copy, which holds only in-frame ones; the method was immunoSEQ multiplex PCR. The sample data list approximately 82,000 clones. Notes on the study in general: HLA allele associations emerged for around 15,000 TCR beta sequences in a later analysis, at 0.05 false discovery rate. The study designated over 150 TCR beta chains cytomegalovirus-associated. Most of the TCR beta V segments (in an earlier analysis) were productive either about 87% or about 30% of the time. Researchers reported that a few CMV-associated chains were confirmed in vitro as CMV antigen-specific.

The specimen was PBMCs. This sequence joins TRBV27 and TRBJ2-3; 8 nucleotides align to TRBD1. The TCR originated in a woman aged 55-69 years in good health and CMV-seronegative. The chain's CDR3 is CASRGQTGAFTDTQYF. CDR3 nucleotides: TGTGCCAGCAGAGGACAGACAGGGGCTTTTACAGATACGCAGTATTTT.